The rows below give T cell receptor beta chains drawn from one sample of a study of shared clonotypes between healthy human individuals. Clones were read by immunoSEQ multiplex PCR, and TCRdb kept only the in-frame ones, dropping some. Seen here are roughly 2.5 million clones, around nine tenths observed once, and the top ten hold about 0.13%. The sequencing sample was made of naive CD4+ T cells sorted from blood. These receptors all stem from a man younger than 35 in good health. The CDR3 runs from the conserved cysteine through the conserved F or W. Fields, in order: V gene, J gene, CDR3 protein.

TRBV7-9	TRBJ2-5	CASSFPSGGQETQYF
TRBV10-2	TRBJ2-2	CASRERGGASSTGELFF
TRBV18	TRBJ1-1	CASSSQGGYTEAFF
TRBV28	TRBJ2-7	CASSLQASGGYEQYF
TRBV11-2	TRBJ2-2	CASTLTGGSWTGTGELFF
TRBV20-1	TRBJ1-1	CSAVWTGEAFF
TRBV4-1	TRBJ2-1	CASSSRLGSSYNEQFF
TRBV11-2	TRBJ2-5	CASSLDGIQETQYF
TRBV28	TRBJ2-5	CASSLDWGQETQYF
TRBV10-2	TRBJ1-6	CASSDNTPMVRSPLHF
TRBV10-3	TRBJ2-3	CAISERGQGFTDTQYF
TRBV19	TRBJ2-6	CATQLSGANVLTF
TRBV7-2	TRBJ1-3	CASSSQVVAGNTIYF
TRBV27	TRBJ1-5	CASRGTGISGQPQHF
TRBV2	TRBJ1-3	CASSAMTGGFSGNTIYF
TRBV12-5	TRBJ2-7	CASGQAGVSEQYF
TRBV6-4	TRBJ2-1	CASSTGTGYNEQFF
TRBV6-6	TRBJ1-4	CASSYSGSSDEKLFF
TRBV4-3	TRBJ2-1	CASSLLAGGGEQFF
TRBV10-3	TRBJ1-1	CAITTDVVNTEAFF
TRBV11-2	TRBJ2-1	CASSFSGRASDEQFF
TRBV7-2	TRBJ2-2	CASSFKAANTGELFF
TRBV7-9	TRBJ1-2	CASSLVPQGDNYGYTF
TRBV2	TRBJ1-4	CASSVGEKLFF
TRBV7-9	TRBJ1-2	CASSPITGQGGYGYTF
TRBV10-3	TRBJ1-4	CAISESDSKLGKLFF
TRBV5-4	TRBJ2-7	CASTQRGSPSYEQYF
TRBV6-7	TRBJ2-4	CASRLQTGRLAKNIQYF
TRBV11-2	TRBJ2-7	CASSLVLLGGEQYF
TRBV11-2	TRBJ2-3	CASSRQVQDTQYF
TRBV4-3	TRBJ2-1	CASSKEQAGVSGEQFF
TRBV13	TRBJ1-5	CASSFGTGKGQPQHF
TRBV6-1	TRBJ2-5	CASSGTSGTQETQYF
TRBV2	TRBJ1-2	CASRGDRYFIYGYTF
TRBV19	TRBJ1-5	CASNRGGQPQHF
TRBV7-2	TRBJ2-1	CASNLLASEQFF
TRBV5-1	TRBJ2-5	CASSLGLPRETQYF
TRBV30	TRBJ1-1	CAWKGQRNTEAFF
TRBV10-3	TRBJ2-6	CAISPGQGFPGANVLTF
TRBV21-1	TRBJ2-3	CASSLPGQGSTDTQYF
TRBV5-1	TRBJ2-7	CASSGTGPQYF
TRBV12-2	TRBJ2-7	CASRLTSTGVSYEQYF
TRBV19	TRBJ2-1	CASSFPPGSYNEQFF
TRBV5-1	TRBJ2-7	CASSLAGQSSYEQYF
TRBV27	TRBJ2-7	CASSFLATSEQYF
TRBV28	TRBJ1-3	CASSFGSVGNTIYF
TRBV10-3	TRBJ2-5	CAISESGSYQETQYF
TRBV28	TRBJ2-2	CASSPAGLGNTGELFF
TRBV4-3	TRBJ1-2	CASSQGAGGDYGYTF
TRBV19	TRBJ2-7	CASSISSGGAYEQYF
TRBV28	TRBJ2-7	CASRKRGVSYEQYF
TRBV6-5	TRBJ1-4	CASSSDRWEGLEKLFF
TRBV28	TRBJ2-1	CASTRGGGGSSYNEQFF
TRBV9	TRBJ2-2	CASSVRGGTSGSGELFF